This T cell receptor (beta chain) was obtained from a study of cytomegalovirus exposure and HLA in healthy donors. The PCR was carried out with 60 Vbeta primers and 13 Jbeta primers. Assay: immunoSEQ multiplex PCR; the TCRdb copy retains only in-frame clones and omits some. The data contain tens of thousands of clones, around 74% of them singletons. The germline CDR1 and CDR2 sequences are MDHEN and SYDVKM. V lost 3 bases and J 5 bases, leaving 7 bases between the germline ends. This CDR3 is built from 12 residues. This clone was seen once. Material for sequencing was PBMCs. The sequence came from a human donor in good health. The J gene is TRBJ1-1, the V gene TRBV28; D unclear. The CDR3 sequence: CASSFTLTEAFF. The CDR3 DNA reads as TGTGCCAGCAGTTTTACCCTAACTGAAGCTTTCTTT.